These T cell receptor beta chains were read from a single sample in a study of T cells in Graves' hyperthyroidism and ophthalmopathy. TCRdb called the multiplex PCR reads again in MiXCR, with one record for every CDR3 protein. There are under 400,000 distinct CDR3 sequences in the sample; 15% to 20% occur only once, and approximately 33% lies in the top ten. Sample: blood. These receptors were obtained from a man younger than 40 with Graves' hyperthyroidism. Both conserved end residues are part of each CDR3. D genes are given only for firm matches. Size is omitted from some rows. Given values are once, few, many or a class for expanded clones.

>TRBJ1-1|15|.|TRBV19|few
CASSIGSRGRTEAFF
TGTGCCAGTAGTATAGGAAGCAGGGGTAGAACTGAAGCTTTCTTT
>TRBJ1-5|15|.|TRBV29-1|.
CSAQSPGGDSQPQHF
TGCAGCGCTCAGAGTCCGGGGGGCGATTCACAGCCCCAGCATTTT
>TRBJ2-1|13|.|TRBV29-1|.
CSAVRPSYNEQFF
TGCAGCGCCGTCAGACCCTCCTACAATGAGCAGTTCTTC
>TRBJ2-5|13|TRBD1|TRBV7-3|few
CASSIDRGETQYF
TGTGCCAGCAGCATCGACAGGGGGGAGACCCAGTACTTC
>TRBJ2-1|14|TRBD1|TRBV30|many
CAWSTGTGGYEQFF
TGTGCCTGGAGTACTGGGACAGGGGGCTATGAGCAGTTCTTC
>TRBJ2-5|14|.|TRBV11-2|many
CASSPPGLGETQYF
TGTGCCAGCAGCCCCCCAGGGTTGGGGGAGACCCAGTACTTC
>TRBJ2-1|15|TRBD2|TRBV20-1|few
CSARDYGTSRGEQFF
TGCAGTGCTAGAGATTACGGGACTAGCCGGGGTGAGCAGTTCTTC
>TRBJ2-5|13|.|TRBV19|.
CASSMGGQETQYF
TGTGCCAGTAGTATGGGGGGACAAGAGACCCAGTACTTC
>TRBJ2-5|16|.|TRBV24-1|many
CATSDTTTGRQETQYF
TGTGCCACCAGTGATACTACGACAGGACGCCAAGAGACCCAGTACTTC
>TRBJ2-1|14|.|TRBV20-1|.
CSAKTGTFYNDQFF
TGCAGTGCTAAAACCGGGACCTTCTACAATGACCAGTTCTTC
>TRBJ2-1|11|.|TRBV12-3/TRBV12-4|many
CASSLGEAEFF
TGTGCCAGCAGTTTGGGCGAGGCTGAGTTCTTC
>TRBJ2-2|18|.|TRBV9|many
CASSPWPPGTVDTGELFF
TGTGCCAGCAGCCCCTGGCCCCCCGGGACGGTAGACACCGGGGAGCTGTTTTTT
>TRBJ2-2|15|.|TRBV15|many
CATSTLWGSGHQLFF
TGTGCCACCAGCACCTTGTGGGGCAGTGGACACCAGCTGTTTTTT
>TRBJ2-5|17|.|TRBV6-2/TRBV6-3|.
CASSYSRVAAVRETQYF
TGTGCCAGCAGTTACTCCCGAGTAGCGGCCGTTCGGGAGACCCAGTACTTC
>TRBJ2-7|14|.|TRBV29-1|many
CSVRMTGRGYEQYF
TGCAGCGTCCGGATGACAGGGAGGGGCTACGAGCAGTACTTC
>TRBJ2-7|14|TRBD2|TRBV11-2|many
CASSPLAGGYEQYF
TGTGCCAGCAGCCCTCTAGCGGGAGGCTACGAGCAGTACTTC
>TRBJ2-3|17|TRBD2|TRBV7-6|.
CASSSSLSGRAWDTQYF
TGTGCCAGCAGCTCAAGTCTTAGCGGGAGGGCCTGGGATACGCAGTATTTT
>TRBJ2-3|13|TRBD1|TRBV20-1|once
CSARMTGADTQYF
TGCAGTGCTAGAATGACAGGGGCAGATACGCAGTATTTT
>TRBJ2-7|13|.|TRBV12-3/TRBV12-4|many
CASSLDGGVEQYF
TGTGCCAGCAGTTTAGATGGAGGGGTCGAGCAGTACTTC
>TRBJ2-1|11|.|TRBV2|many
CASSNINEQFF
TGTGCCAGCAGTAACATTAATGAGCAGTTCTTC
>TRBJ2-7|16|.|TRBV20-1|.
CSARDRIVGRRYEQYF
TGCAGTGCTAGAGATCGGATCGTCGGTCGGAGATACGAGCAGTACTTC
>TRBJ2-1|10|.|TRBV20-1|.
CSARKVEQFF
TGCAGTGCTAGAAAGGTTGAGCAGTTCTTC
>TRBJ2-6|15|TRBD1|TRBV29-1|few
CSAGTGQSGANVLTF
TGCAGCGCTGGGACAGGTCAATCTGGGGCCAACGTCCTGACTTTC
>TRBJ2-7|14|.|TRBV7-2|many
CASSPSRDFNEQYF
TGTGCCAGCAGCCCATCCAGGGACTTCAACGAGCAGTACTTC
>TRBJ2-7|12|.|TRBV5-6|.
CASSLEARKQYF
TGTGCCAGCAGCTTGGAGGCGAGGAAGCAGTACTTC
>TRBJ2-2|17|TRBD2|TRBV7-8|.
CASSSRGTSVNTGELFF
TGTGCCAGCAGCTCCAGGGGGACTAGCGTGAACACCGGGGAGCTGTTTTTT
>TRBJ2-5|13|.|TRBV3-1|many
CASSPDGQETQYF
TGTGCCAGCAGTCCGGACGGTCAAGAGACCCAGTACTTC
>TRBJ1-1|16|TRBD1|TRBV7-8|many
CASSIRQGPDRPEAFF
TGTGCCAGCAGCATCCGACAGGGGCCCGATCGCCCTGAAGCTTTCTTT
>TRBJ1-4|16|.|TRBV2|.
CASSEATQGVGEKLFF
TGTGCCAGCAGTGAAGCGACCCAGGGAGTGGGGGAAAAACTGTTTTTT
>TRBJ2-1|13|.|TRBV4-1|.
CASSQDFGYEQFF
TGCGCCAGCAGCCAAGATTTCGGGTATGAGCAGTTCTTC
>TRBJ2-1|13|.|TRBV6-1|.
CASRPGPYNEQFF
TGTGCCAGCAGACCCGGACCCTACAATGAGCAGTTCTTC
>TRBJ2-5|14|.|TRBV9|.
CASSVDGFEETQYF
TGTGCCAGCAGCGTAGATGGGTTCGAAGAGACCCAGTACTTC